These 25 T cell receptor beta chains were all obtained from the same sample, sequenced in a study of stem cell transplantation in POMP-related autoinflammatory disease. Assay: immunoSEQ multiplex PCR; the TCRdb copy retains only in-frame clones and omits some. The sample gives some 9,900 clones, 75% to 85% of which show up once; 4% to 5% is in the top ten. The sample here was CD4+ T cells from PBMCs, taken after stem cell transplantation. The receptor source for this set is a human patient with POMP-related autoinflammation and immune dysregulation (PRAID). Some of the T cells may derive from the graft donor.

The chain recombines TRBV4-3 with TRBJ2-1; 8 nucleotides agree with TRBD2. This CDR3 is built from 18 residues. V dropped 4 bases and J dropped 0; count of bases not matched to a gene: 11. Germline V gene data show CDR1 as LGHNA and CDR2 as YSLEER. CDR3 coding DNA: TGCGCCAGCAGCCCCGTTCCCGGGAGGGCCGGCTCCTACAATGAGCAGTTCTTC. Translated, it gives CASSPVPGRAGSYNEQFF.

The V gene is TRBV3-1 (or the pseudogene TRBV3-2), the J gene TRBJ2-3, with 8 bases matching TRBD2. Germline values: CDR1 LGHDT, CDR2 YNNKEL (reference sequence). CDR3 size: 17 residues. The V gene end was trimmed by 1 base and the J gene end by 1 base; junction bases not matched to a gene: 7. In nucleotides, the CDR3 is TGTGCCAGCAGCCAAGGTAGCGGGGTGTCTGGCACAGATACGCAGTATTTT. As protein: CASSQGSGVSGTDTQYF.

The V gene is TRBV9, the J gene TRBJ2-5, with 11 bases that match TRBD2. Germline V gene sequence: CDR1 SGDLS, CDR2 YYNGEE. The V gene end was trimmed by 0 bases and the J gene end by 4 bases; junction bases not matched to a gene: 5. This CDR3 has 16 amino acids. DNA of the CDR3: TGTGCCAGCAGCGTAGGGCTAGCGGGAGGAGGAGAGACCCAGTACTTC. Protein: CASSVGLAGGGETQYF.

The V and J genes are TRBV18 and TRBJ2-7, with D perhaps matching TRBD1 (5 bases). V was clipped by 1 base and J by 3 bases, with 10 bases between them. The CDR3 runs to 14 residues. Germline V CDR1 and CDR2: KGHSH, LQKENI. The CDR3 is CASSPQGILYEQYF. CDR3 nucleotides: TGTGCCAGCTCACCACAGGGGATCCTCTACGAGCAGTACTTC.

J is TRBJ2-5 and V is TRBV7-9; D not resolved. This CDR3 spans 12 amino acids. The germline gives CDR1 SEHNR, CDR2 FQNEAQ (reference sequence). V was cut by 3 bases and J by 9 bases, with 11 bases left in between. The CDR3 nucleotides are TGTGCCAGCAGCTTGACGGACGGCCCCCAGTACTTC. This sequence encodes CASSLTDGPQYF.

The genes are TRBV19 and TRBJ2-3, with TRBD1 identical over 11 bases. J lost 4 bases, V lost 6 bases, and 9 bases had no gene match. The length of the CDR3 is 16 residues. Germline CDR1 and CDR2: LNHDA and SQIVND (reference sequence). CDR3 region: CASRPNAGQGADTQYF. The CDR3 bases are TGTGCCAGTAGACCCAATGCGGGACAGGGGGCAGATACGCAGTATTTT. The variable domain in full, completed from reference TRBV19 and TRBJ2-3, reads DGGITQSPKYLFRKEGQNVTLSCEQNLNHDAMYWYRQDPGQGLRLIYYSQIVNDFQKGDIAEGYSVSREKKESFPLTVTSAQKNPTAFYLCASRPNAGQGADTQYFGPGTRLTVL.

This clone is classed as medium-sized. The V call is TRBV9, the J call TRBJ1-1; a weak D match, TRBD1 (5 bases). The V gene lost 4 bases and the J gene lost 2 bases, with 12 bases spanning the gap. The germline CDR1 and CDR2 sequences are SGDLS and YYNGEE. This CDR3 has 14 residues. Written as DNA, the CDR3 is TGTGCCAGCAGCTCTCCGGACACAAACACTGAAGCTTTCTTT. This codes for CASSSPDTNTEAFF.

The chain has TRBV30 and TRBJ1-4; 9 nucleotides match TRBD1. Germline V CDR1 and CDR2: GTSNPN, SVGIG (reference sequence). This CDR3 comprises 16 residues. With 3 bases clipped from V and 8 bases from J, the junction kept 13 bases outside the gene matches. CDR3 nucleotides: TGTGCCTGGAGCCTGGGGCTACAGGGGGCGGGAGAAAAACTGTTTTTT. Translation gives CAWSLGLQGAGEKLFF.

The V gene is TRBV9, the J gene TRBJ2-3; D call uncertain. Germline lookup yields CDR1 SGDLS and CDR2 YYNGEE. V lost 4 bases and J 3 bases, leaving 21 bases between the germline ends. The CDR3 is 17 amino acids. The CDR3 DNA is TGTGCCAGCAGCCCCAGCCGGAGACCAAGGATGACAGATACGCAGTATTTT. Translated: CASSPSRRPRMTDTQYF.

The V call is TRBV5-1, the J call TRBJ2-7, with 10 bases fitting TRBD2. In germline, CDR1 is SGHRS, CDR2 YFSETQ. The CDR3 is 16 residues long. Trimming at V came to 1 base and at J to 3 bases, leaving 7 bases not matched to a gene. The CDR3 DNA is TGCGCCAGCAGCTTGACTAGCGGGAATATGCTCTACGAGCAGTACTTC. Translating it yields CASSLTSGNMLYEQYF.

Only one count was recorded for this clone. The chain's CDR3 is CASSQEAAPYNEQFF. In DNA, the CDR3 is TGTGCCAGCAGCCAAGAGGCGGCCCCTTACAATGAGCAGTTCTTC. The chain couples TRBV4-2 to TRBJ2-1; D remains ambiguous. The germline V gene encodes CDR1 LGHNA and CDR2 YNFKEQ. Trimming removed 0 bases from V and 4 bases from J, with 10 bases in between. The CDR3 spans 15 residues.

The V call is TRBV6-6, the J call TRBJ2-5, with unresolved D. V was clipped by 6 bases and J by 4 bases, with 9 bases between them. CDR1 is MNHNY, CDR2 SVGAGI, per germline (reference sequence). This CDR3 has 12 amino acids. CDR3 region: CASRGAPETQYF. For the CDR3, the DNA is TGTGCCAGCAGGGGCGCACCAGAGACCCAGTACTTC.

V gene TRBV24-1 combines with J gene TRBJ1-5, with 10 bases lining up with TRBD1. V was clipped by 9 bases and J by 7 bases; unmatched bases: 5. The CDR3 sequence is 13 residues long. Germline V gives CDR1 KGHDR, CDR2 SFDVKD. CDR3 bases: TGTGCCACCGCGCGGACAGGGGGACAGCCCCAGCATTTT. Translating gives CATARTGGQPQHF.

The chain carries TRBV5-5 and TRBJ1-6; perhaps TRBD1 as D (5 bases). V dropped 0 bases and J dropped 7 bases, with 11 bases sitting between them. There are 15 residues in the CDR3. CDR1 and CDR2 from the germline V gene are SGHKS and YYEKEE (reference sequence). CDR3 amino acids: CASSLARGWNSPLHF. The CDR3 DNA reads TGTGCCAGCAGCTTGGCCCGGGGGTGGAATTCACCCCTCCACTTT.

The chain is built from TRBV9 and TRBJ2-2; D is unclear. V was pared by 1 base and J by 1 base, with 5 bases between. The germline gives CDR1 SGDLS, CDR2 YYNGEE. This CDR3 has 14 amino acids. This chain's CDR3 is CASSVSQNTGELFF. DNA of the CDR3: TGTGCCAGCAGCGTAAGTCAGAACACCGGGGAGCTGTTTTTT.

The chain links TRBV6-5 to TRBJ2-7, with 8 bases lining up with TRBD1. The V gene end was trimmed by 6 bases and the J gene end by 2 bases; junction bases not matched to a gene: 6. Germline V gene lookup returns CDR1 MNHEY and CDR2 SVGAGI. The CDR3 extends over 14 amino acids. The CDR3 DNA follows: TGTGCCAGCAGCCGGGGACAGGCCGCCTACGAGCAGTACTTC. Translated, it gives CASSRGQAAYEQYF.

V gene TRBV6-2 or TRBV6-3 combines with J gene TRBJ1-5; 7 bases match TRBD1. The germline V gene has CDR1 MNHEY and CDR2 SVGEGT. This CDR3 spans 13 amino acids. V trimming: 7 bases; J trimming: 4 bases; junction bases outside the gene matches: 4. The CDR3 coding sequence is TGTGCCAGCACCCCGGGACAGAATCAGCCCCAGCATTTT. This gives the protein CASTPGQNQPQHF.

This clone has more than one count but fewer than ten. The genes are TRBV18 and TRBJ2-7; 13 bases agree with TRBD2. This CDR3 is built from 16 residues. Trimming cost V 4 bases and J 4 bases; bases outside gene matches: 7. Germline CDR1 KGHSH, CDR2 LQKENI. The CDR3 coding sequence is TGTGCCAGCTCACTCGGGACTAGCGGGACCTTTTACGAGCAGTACTTC. It codes for CASSLGTSGTFYEQYF.

The count of this clone is one. This sequence joins TRBV30 and TRBJ1-6, with 7 bases aligning to TRBD1. The CDR3 sequence is 14 residues long. The V and J ends lost 8 bases and 0 bases, in that order; junction bases with no gene match: 4. Germline V gives CDR1 GTSNPN, CDR2 SVGIG (reference sequence). CDR3 DNA: TGTGCCACACAGGGGAGCTCCTATAATTCACCCCTCCACTTT. It codes for CATQGSSYNSPLHF.

This clone was found a few times. J is TRBJ2-5 and V is TRBV24-1; D call uncertain. This CDR3 comprises 15 residues. CDR1 is KGHDR, CDR2 SFDVKD, per germline. V was shortened by 3 bases and J by 3 bases, with 13 bases between the two germline ends. CDR3 sequence: CATSDRGLGEETQYF. The CDR3, as DNA: TGTGCCACCAGTGATCGAGGTCTCGGAGAAGAGACCCAGTACTTC.

Relative to its sample, this clone is medium-sized. The rearrangement links TRBV5-1 to TRBJ1-1; D gene uncertain. Germline CDR1 and CDR2: SGHRS and YFSETQ. Trimming removed 4 bases from V and 4 bases from J, with 20 bases in between. The CDR3 covers 16 residues. CDR3 bases: TGCGCCAGCAGCGAAGGGAGGGCCCCGATCGGCACTGAAGCTTTCTTT. Its protein product is CASSEGRAPIGTEAFF.

The CDR3 loop is CASRRDRGNTGELFF. Written as DNA, the CDR3 is TGTGCCAGCAGGAGGGACAGGGGAAACACCGGGGAGCTGTTTTTT. The V gene is TRBV7-3, the J gene TRBJ2-2; 10 bases align to TRBD1. Trimming cost V 6 bases and J 2 bases; bases outside gene matches: 3. This CDR3 contains 15 residues. Per the germline V gene, CDR1 is SGHTA and CDR2 is FQGTGA.

This clone has just a few counts. J is TRBJ2-3 and V is TRBV6-2 or TRBV6-3; D is unclear. The CDR3 spans 11 residues. The ends were cut back, 5 bases at V and 6 bases at J, with 6 bases in the middle. Germline values: CDR1 MNHEY, CDR2 SVGEGT. CDR3 sequence reads: CASSQADTQYF. The CDR3 bases are TGTGCCAGCAGTCAAGCCGATACGCAGTATTTT.

This chain connects TRBV5-6 to TRBJ2-3; TRBD2 matches 12 bases. The CDR3 is made up of 14 amino acids. Per germline, CDR1 SGHDT and CDR2 YYEEEE. The V segment lost 3 bases and the J segment 6 bases; nucleotides outside the gene matches: 2. The CDR3 is CASSSTSGSDTQYF. CDR3 coding DNA: TGTGCCAGCAGCTCGACTAGCGGGAGTGATACGCAGTATTTT.

CDR3 DNA: TGTGCCTGGAGACGGACAGGGGCTGCCTACGAGCAGTACTTC. The encoded protein is CAWRRTGAAYEQYF. The V call is TRBV30, the J call TRBJ2-7, with TRBD1 matching over 9 bases. The CDR3 has 14 amino acids. V was pared by 3 bases and J by 2 bases, with 5 bases of the junction left unmatched. The germline gives CDR1 GTSNPN, CDR2 SVGIG (reference sequence).